The text below deals with one TCR beta chain. This clonotype was seen repeatedly, ten times or more. What this receptor recognizes is not known. No base quality values were provided; no much bigger clone lies one nucleotide off. The TCR beta CDR3 regions were amplified from the RNA transcripts. The TCR CDR3 was subjected to a first round of RT-PCR using the HTBI primer set and the Qiagen OneStep RT-PCR kit. Libraries were constructed in a second round of multiplex PCR, after which size selection and purification were performed. Sequencing of the libraries was done on an Illumina HiSeq2000 using paired-end 100 bp reads. Per the source publication's procedure: SOAPnuke was used to process the raw data, throwing out any read that contained adapters or uncalled bases, had a mean Phred below 15, or lacked an exact constant-primer or identifier match. COPE v1.2.5 was used to merge the high-quality paired reads, and each unique nucleotide sequence was defined as a clonotype. Clonotypes were aligned to IMGT TRBV, TRBD and TRBJ reference segments using MiTCR v1.1. Analysis was restricted to V-J combinations with a frequency above 0.0001, which covered 99.2% of repertoires. The TCS score was defined as F50 (clonal expansion) divided by E x V (chaos), with BLOSUM62-based TCRdist calculated between CDR3 peptides within each V-J. Welch's t-statistics and random forest reduced 450 to 600 V-J features to roughly 13, which were used in a naive Bayes classifier (R e1071). The public reads were reprocessed in TCRdb via fastp at Q25 and MiXCR, keeping in-frame beta chains. Entries are consolidated by CDR3 protein sequence, retaining the most common genes and DNA. TCRdb's processing, not the study's, gives the V and J calls here. The sample table shows fewer than 400,000 distinct CDR3 sequences, and 15% to 17% are seen once. The ten largest clonotypes hold roughly 26% of the sample.

This entry belongs to a study of T cells in Graves' hyperthyroidism and ophthalmopathy (dated by TCRdb to between 2018 and 2020). Looking at the study overall: Peripheral blood samples were taken at the time of initial diagnosis, prior to any treatment. To identify TCR V-J signatures that set the groups apart, the researchers used a discovery cohort of 90 to 100 patients, made up of 40 to 45 with Graves' ophthalmopathy and approximately 57 with stable Graves' hyperthyroidism. Prospective prediction of ophthalmopathy was tested in an independent validation cohort of 18 to 20 hyperthyroidism patients and around 16 patients who later progressed to ophthalmopathy. The roughly 91 discovery patients were randomly divided into training and test sets at a 7:3 ratio. The study also compared thyroid tissue and blood T-cell repertoires from roughly six Graves' hyperthyroidism patients. Following sampling, methimazole starting at 30 mg daily was given to hyperthyroidism patients, and high-dose intravenous methylprednisolone was given to ophthalmopathy patients. The paper reports TCR Vbeta CDR3 sequencing of some 140 peripheral blood samples: approximately 43 ophthalmopathy, under 80 hyperthyroidism and approximately 17 progressor patients. The study at large found these results: Most expanded thyroid clonotypes (frequency above 0.001) were also found in blood, which suggests that blood repertoires may mirror thyroid immune responses. No statistical method was used to set the sample size in advance, and investigators knew the group allocation. A model built on a 13 V-J signature distinguished ophthalmopathy from stable hyperthyroidism, reaching about 89% sensitivity and approximately 81% specificity in cross-validation and 80%/75% in testing. During validation, the model predicted progression to ophthalmopathy a median of roughly six months ahead of onset, with just under 71% sensitivity and 72% to 80% specificity.

Hyperthyroidism patients were newly diagnosed, had a disease duration of under 2 months, and were aged 18 to 65 years. Exclusion was applied to patients with uncontrolled infections, other autoimmune diseases, pregnancy or lactation. Diagnoses were established on the basis of clinical symptoms, serum thyroxine and TRAb, thyroid ultrasound, and orbital computed tomography. For progressor patients, blood was drawn at the first diagnosis of hyperthyroidism, before any ophthalmopathy symptoms had appeared. Ficoll-Paque density gradient centrifugation was used to isolate PBMCs from 9.5 to 10 ml of fresh peripheral blood. Progressor patients were defined as those initially diagnosed with Graves' hyperthyroidism in whom ophthalmopathy developed during follow-up. Total RNA was extracted with Trizol reagent, and quality was checked on an Agilent 2100 Bioanalyzer. Sequences MDHEN (CDR1) and SYDVKM (CDR2) are obtained from the germline V gene. Including cysteine and phenylalanine, the CDR3 has 14 amino acids. Only the CDR3 region is kept as DNA, spanning 42 bases read in frame from base 1. Relative to germline, V is 3 bases shorter and J is 7 bases shorter, with 10 bases between their ends.

The receptor was isolated from a woman aged 18-29 years with Graves' hyperthyroidism that later progressed to Graves' ophthalmopathy. Sequenced material: blood. The sequence is built from TRBV28 and TRBJ1-6; a tentative D call is TRBD1 (6 bases match). The DNA sequence reads TGTGCCAGCAGTTTTCGGACAGCAAATTCACCCCTCCACTTT. Translation gives CASSFRTANSPLHF.